The clone carrying this TCR beta chain was detected a few times. Its specificity is unknown. TCRB transcripts that were expressed got sequenced, as all of the isolated RNA had been reverse transcribed. Some clones are missing from TCRdb's copy, which holds only in-frame ones; the method was immunoSEQ multiplex PCR. The sample comprises 150,000 or so clones, about 9.1% of which are singletons, and 2% to 2.5% rests with the top ten. This entry comes from a study of beta chain features in type 1 diabetes. Whole-study findings and limits: PCR might pick shorter templates more often, in the same way for patients and controls.

Populations isolated by sorting all had purity greater than 95%. Germline CDR1 is MGHRA and CDR2 is YSYEKL. V shed 4 bases and J 1 base; nucleotides not matched to a gene: 5. The CDR3 loop spans 15 amino acids. The specimen was central memory CD4+ T cells from blood. This TCR was recovered from a woman between 18 and 29 years old in good health. The chain is built from TRBV4-1 and TRBJ2-3; 7 positions agree with TRBD1. This CDR3 reads CASSRQGDGTDTQYF. CDR3 DNA: TGCGCCAGCAGCCGACAGGGCGACGGCACAGATACGCAGTATTTT.